This TCR beta chain derives from a study of early T cells in non-severe SARS-CoV-2 infection. Across the whole study: Bulk RNA isolated from unsorted whole blood underwent sequencing; chains were not paired. Overall study findings and caveats: The matching step, a VDJdb search, favored anti-spike CD8 responses and missed private and CD4 specificities.

Comments on this clonotype: Its specificity is not known.

Attachment of unique molecular identifiers to individual cDNA molecules was performed. MiXCR was run by TCRdb on the 5' RACE reads, yielding one entry per CDR3 protein. The data contain under 70,000 distinct CDR3 sequences, about 7.7% of them singletons. The TCR was taken from an adult who was a healthcare worker with PCR-confirmed SARS-CoV-2 infection or an uninfected control (not recorded which). Source: whole blood, taken at baseline.

CDR3 in DNA: TGTGCCAGCAGAGCCACTAGCGGAGGTTCCTACGAGCAGTACTTC. Translated, it gives CASRATSGGSYEQYF. The chain is built from TRBV7-8 and TRBJ2-7; TRBD2 aligns across 8 bases. The V gene end was trimmed by 6 bases and the J gene end by 1 base; junction bases not matched to a gene: 8. In germline, CDR1 is SGHVS, CDR2 FQNEAQ. This CDR3 region has 15 residues.